One sample yielded the 13 T cell receptor beta chains listed below, sequenced in a study of T cell responses to AZD1222 COVID-19 vaccine (dated by TCRdb to 2020 to 2022). The meaning of the sample's time point label: baseline before first vaccination. The library came from the immunoSEQ multiplex PCR assay. TCRdb's version of the immuneACCESS table is confined to in-frame rearrangements and falls short of the full clone set. An unresolved V gene accounts for under half of the shortfall where checked; the remainder is of unknown origin. The sample includes over 120,000 clones, with 93% observed a single time. The ten largest clonotypes hold over 8% of the sample. The starting material was peripheral blood, obtained on day 0 of AZD1222 vaccination. The receptors shown here come from an adult in good health.

The rearrangement joins TRBV7-3 to TRBJ1-6; 9 positions agree with TRBD1. Germline V CDR1 and CDR2: SGHTA, FQGTGA. With 4 bases clipped from V and 7 bases from J, the junction kept 5 bases outside the gene matches. CDR3 size: 15 residues. The DNA for the CDR3 is TGTGCCAGCAGCTCCGGACAGGGGTCGAATTCACCCCTCCACTTT. Its protein is CASSSGQGSNSPLHF.

The CDR3 sequence: CASSYFLGQGVSGGANVLTF. The CDR3 DNA follows: TGTGCCAGCAGCTACTTCCTTGGACAGGGGGTTTCAGGTGGGGCCAACGTCCTGACTTTC. This sequence joins TRBV4-2 and TRBJ2-6; 10 nucleotides align to TRBD1. Germline CDR1 and CDR2: LGHNA and YNFKEQ. The CDR3 extends over 20 amino acids. J was trimmed by 3 bases and V by 5 bases; bases with no gene match: 16.

The chain is built from TRBV3-1 (or the pseudogene TRBV3-2) and TRBJ1-2; a possible D gene is TRBD1 (5 bases). V was pared by 0 bases and J by 4 bases, with 15 bases between. The CDR3 totals 16 residues. Looked up from germline, CDR1 is LGHDT and CDR2 is YNNKEL (reference sequence). CDR3 sequence reads: CASSQDIRGAAYGYTF. The CDR3 DNA is TGTGCCAGCAGCCAAGATATAAGGGGCGCGGCCTATGGCTACACCTTC.

The rearrangement joins TRBV27 to TRBJ2-3; D remains ambiguous. Per the germline V gene, CDR1 is MNHEY and CDR2 is SMNVEV (reference sequence). CDR3 length: 13 residues. V lost 3 bases, J lost 6 bases, and 10 bases lay in between. This CDR3 is CASSFTYRDTQYF. CDR3 bases: TGTGCCAGCAGTTTTACCTACCGGGATACGCAGTATTTT.

The V gene is TRBV11-2, the J gene TRBJ2-3, with 12 bases matching TRBD2. Germline V gives CDR1 SGHAT, CDR2 FQNNGV. The ends lost 5 bases at V and 0 bases at J; junction bases unmatched: 6. The CDR3 length is 17 residues. The CDR3 spells CASSSWTSGISTDTQYF. For the CDR3, the DNA is TGTGCCAGCAGCAGCTGGACTAGCGGGATAAGCACAGATACGCAGTATTTT. The whole variable domain, filled in from reference TRBV11-2 and TRBJ2-3, reads EAGVAQSPRYKIIEKRQSVAFWCNPISGHATLYWYQQILGQGPKLLIQFQNNGVVDDSQLPKDRFSAERLKGVDSTLKIQPAKLEDSAVYLCASSSWTSGISTDTQYFGPGTRLTVL.

The rearrangement uses TRBV29-1 and TRBJ2-4; maybe TRBD2 (7 bases). Trimming removed 5 bases from V and 5 bases from J, with 10 bases in between. This CDR3 spans 12 amino acids. CDR1 is SQVTM, CDR2 ANQGSEA, per germline. CDR3 DNA: TGCAGCGTTAGGGGGGGCCAAAACATTCAGTACTTC. This encodes CSVRGGQNIQYF.

The rearrangement uses TRBV9 and TRBJ1-1, with TRBD1 matching over 8 bases. CDR1 SGDLS and CDR2 YYNGEE come from the germline V gene. CDR3 length: 13 amino acids. V was clipped by 5 bases and J by 3 bases; unmatched bases: 3. This CDR3 is CASSQDRDTEAFF. The CDR3 DNA reads as TGTGCCAGCAGTCAGGACAGGGACACTGAAGCTTTCTTT.

The V call is TRBV4-1, the J call TRBJ1-5; D unclear. The CDR3 spans 14 residues. V was trimmed by 2 bases and J by 4 bases, leaving 9 bases between them. Per the germline V gene, CDR1 is MGHRA and CDR2 is YSYEKL. The DNA for the CDR3 is TGCGCCAGCAGCCAACAGGTCCGGAATCAGCCCCAGCATTTT. Residues: CASSQQVRNQPQHF.

The chain combines TRBV7-9 with TRBJ2-3; D unclear. Germline loops: CDR1 SEHNR, CDR2 FQNEAQ (reference sequence). Trimming left V 7 bases short and J 2 bases short, with 10 bases between. This CDR3 is 13 amino acids long. The CDR3 protein is CASISTTTDTQYF. As DNA, the CDR3 is TGTGCCAGCATCTCCACAACCACAGATACGCAGTATTTT.

V gene TRBV7-6 combines with J gene TRBJ2-1; 7 bases are a match to TRBD1. The CDR3 has 15 amino acids. CDR1 is SGHVS, CDR2 FNYEAQ, per germline. V dropped 1 base and J dropped 5; count of bases not matched to a gene: 5. The DNA of the CDR3 is TGTGCCAGCAGCTTAGTGTACAGGGGACACAATGAGCAGTTCTTC. It is translated as CASSLVYRGHNEQFF.

This chain links TRBV6-5 with TRBJ2-1; D may be TRBD1 (6 bases). This CDR3 has 15 residues. Germline V gene lookup returns CDR1 MNHEY and CDR2 SVGAGI. V was shortened by 11 bases and J by 10 bases, with 27 bases between the two germline ends. The CDR3 spells CAVRPRDTSLLEQFF. The CDR3 coding sequence is TGTGCCGTACGACCACGGGACACAAGCCTTTTAGAGCAGTTCTTC.

This chain connects TRBV12-3 or TRBV12-4 to TRBJ1-2; D not certain. The CDR3 sequence is 13 residues long. Trimming cost V 9 bases and J 7 bases, with 18 bases left between them. CDR3 in DNA: TGTGCCAGTGGTCAGGATGCCTCGGCTGGCTACACCTTC. Its translation: CASGQDASAGYTF.

This clone was observed once. The rearrangement joins TRBV6-2 or TRBV6-3 to TRBJ2-5; no reliable D call. Germline lookup yields CDR1 MNHEY and CDR2 SVGEGT. CDR3 length equals 14 residues. V was trimmed by 5 bases and J by 5 bases, leaving 15 bases between them. CDR3 protein: CASSRLPPWETQYF. The CDR3 DNA reads TGTGCCAGCAGTCGACTGCCCCCGTGGGAGACCCAGTACTTC.